This entry features one TCR beta chain sequence. Its antigen remains undetermined. Base-call qualities are not available, and no considerably larger clone is one nucleotide away. The library was obtained by PCR. Data came from an Illumina HiSeq 2500. To reduce PCR and sequencing biases, unique molecular identifiers were incorporated into the TCR beta cDNA libraries. Around 500,000 cDNA molecules were obtained for every 1 to 10 million input T cells, so each molecule roughly corresponded to one T cell. The patient libraries were prepared and sequenced using the same protocol as the earlier healthy control dataset. Samples belonging to the same batch were prepared together, multiplexed and sequenced on a shared HiSeq lane. The original methods were these. MIGEC was used to process the raw barcoded reads, and molecular identifier groups with only a single read were discarded before consensus assembly and CDR3 extraction. Clonotype tables were post-analysed with VDJtools, normalizing diversity by down-sampling all datasets to the smallest sample size. To correct batch-related cross-sample contamination, repertoire overlap clustering matched CDR3 amino acid sequences but not nucleotide sequences. Clones were called with MiXCR by TCRdb after fastp trimmed the public reads at Q25, and only in-frame beta chains were retained. Records with the same CDR3 protein are collapsed into one entry carrying the most frequent genes and DNA. TCRdb's processing, not the authors', yielded these V and J calls. This sample has 820,000 or so distinct CDR3 sequences in its table, and about 50% of those were observed once. Approximately 4.3% of the sample goes to the ten largest clones.

These data come from a study of post-analysis software for immune sequencing data (dated by TCRdb to between 2015 and 2016). In the study overall: Relapsing-remitting, secondary progressive and progressive-relapsing multiple sclerosis were recorded as disease courses, and subtype annotation was lacking for some patients. The patient repertoires were set against ten to eleven previously published healthy control repertoires from donors whose ages ranged from roughly 6 to 25 years. A subset of samples was prepared in parallel using single-end sample barcoding, then pooled and co-amplified after Illumina adapter ligation.

The investigation overall reported the following: Significantly higher frequencies in patients than in controls were found for about 5 TRBV segments, including TRBV5-6, TRBV5-1 and TRBV20-1. When samples were clustered directly using the F measure, samples prepared in the same batch co-clustered strongly, which prompted a batch-effect correction. The control group was slightly older than the multiple sclerosis patient group. Significantly lower normalized Chao1 diversity was found in multiple sclerosis patients than in controls, suggesting substantial peripheral T-cell clonal expansion.

Including the terminal cysteine and phenylalanine, the CDR3 comprises 13 residues. Only the CDR3 DNA is retained, 39 bases long and in frame from the first base. V was cut back by 0 bases and J by 4 bases, leaving a gap of 9 bases between them. CDR1 and CDR2 are drawn from the germline V gene (reference sequence): DFQATT, SNEGSKA. TCR beta repertoires were profiled from peripheral blood of roughly 13 young patients with multiple sclerosis to demonstrate the VDJtools post-analysis software. The multiple sclerosis patients were children and adolescents ranging in age from about 6 to 16 years. The receptor chain draws on TRBV20-1 and TRBJ1-2; 6 matching bases give a weak D call of TRBD1. Sample: blood. The clonotype was recovered from a girl between 5 and 17 years old with multiple sclerosis. The nucleotide sequence reads TGCAGTGCTAGAGATGCGACAGGCTATGGCTACACCTTC. The translation is CSARDATGYGYTF.